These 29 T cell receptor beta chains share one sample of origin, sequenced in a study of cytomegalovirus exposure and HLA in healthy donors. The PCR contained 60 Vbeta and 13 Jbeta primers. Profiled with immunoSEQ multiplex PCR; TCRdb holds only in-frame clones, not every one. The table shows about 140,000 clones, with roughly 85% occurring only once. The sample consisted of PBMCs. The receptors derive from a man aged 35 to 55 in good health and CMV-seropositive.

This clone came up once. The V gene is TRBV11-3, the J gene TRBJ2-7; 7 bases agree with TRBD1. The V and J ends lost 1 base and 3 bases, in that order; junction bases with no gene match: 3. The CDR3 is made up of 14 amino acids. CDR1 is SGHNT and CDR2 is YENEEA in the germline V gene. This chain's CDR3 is CASSLVRDSYEQYF. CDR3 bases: TGTGCCAGCAGCTTAGTAAGGGACAGCTACGAGCAGTACTTC. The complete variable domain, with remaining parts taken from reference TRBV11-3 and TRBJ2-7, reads EAGVVQSPRYKIIEKKQPVAFWCNPISGHNTLYWYLQNLGQGPELLIRYENEEAVDDSQLPKDRFSAERLKGVDSTLKIQPAELGDSAVYLCASSLVRDSYEQYFGPGTRLTVT.

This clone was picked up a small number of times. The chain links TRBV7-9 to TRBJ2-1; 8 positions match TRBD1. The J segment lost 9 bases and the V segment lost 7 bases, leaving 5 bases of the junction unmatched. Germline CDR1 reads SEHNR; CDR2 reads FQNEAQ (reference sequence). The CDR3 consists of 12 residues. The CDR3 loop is CASNQGAGEQFF. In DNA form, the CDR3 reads TGTGCCAGCAACCAGGGGGCGGGTGAGCAGTTCTTC. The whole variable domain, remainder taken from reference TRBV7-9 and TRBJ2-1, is DTGVSQNPRHKITKRGQNVTFRCDPISEHNRLYWYRQTLGQGPEFLTYFQNEAQLEKSRLLSDRFSAERPKGSFSTLEIQRTEQGDSAMYLCASNQGAGEQFFGPGTRLTVL.

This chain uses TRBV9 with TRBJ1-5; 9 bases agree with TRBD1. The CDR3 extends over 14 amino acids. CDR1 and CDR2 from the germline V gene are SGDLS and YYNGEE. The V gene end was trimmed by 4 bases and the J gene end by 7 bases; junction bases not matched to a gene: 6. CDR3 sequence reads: CASSSGTGLQPQHF. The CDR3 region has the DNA TGTGCCAGCAGCTCCGGGACAGGGTTACAGCCCCAGCATTTT.

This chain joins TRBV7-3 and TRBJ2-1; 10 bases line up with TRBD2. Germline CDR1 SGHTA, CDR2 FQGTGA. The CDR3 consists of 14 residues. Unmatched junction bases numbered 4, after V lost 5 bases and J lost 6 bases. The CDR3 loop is CASSPPSGSNEQFF. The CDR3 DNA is TGTGCCAGCAGCCCACCTAGCGGGAGCAATGAGCAGTTCTTC. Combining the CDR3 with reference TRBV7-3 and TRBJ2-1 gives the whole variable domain GAGVSQTPSNKVTEKGKYVELRCDPISGHTALYWYRQSLGQGPEFLIYFQGTGAADDSGLPNDRFFAVRPEGSVSTLKIQRTERGDSAVYLCASSPPSGSNEQFFGPGTRLTVL.

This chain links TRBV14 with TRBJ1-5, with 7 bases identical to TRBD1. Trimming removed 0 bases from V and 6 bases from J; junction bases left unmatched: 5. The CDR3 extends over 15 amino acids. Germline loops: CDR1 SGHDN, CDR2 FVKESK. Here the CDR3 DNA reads TGTGCCAGCAGCCAAGAAGCGACAGGGAGTCAGCCCCAGCATTTT. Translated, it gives CASSQEATGSQPQHF.

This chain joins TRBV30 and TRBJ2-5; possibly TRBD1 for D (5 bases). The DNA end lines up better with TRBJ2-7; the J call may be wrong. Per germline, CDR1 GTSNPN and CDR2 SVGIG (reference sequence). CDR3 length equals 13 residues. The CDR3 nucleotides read TGTGCCTACGGACACGGAAATTACTACGAGCAGTACTTC. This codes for CAYGHGNYYEQYF.

CDR3 amino acids: CASSPAGRRNYGYTF. CDR3 nucleotides: TGTGCCAGCAGCCCAGCGGGACGACGAAACTATGGCTACACCTTC. V usage is TRBV9 and J usage is TRBJ1-2; D may be TRBD1 (5 bases). Germline CDR1 and CDR2: SGDLS and YYNGEE. Trimming left V 4 bases short and J 2 bases short, with 15 bases between. The CDR3 covers 15 residues.

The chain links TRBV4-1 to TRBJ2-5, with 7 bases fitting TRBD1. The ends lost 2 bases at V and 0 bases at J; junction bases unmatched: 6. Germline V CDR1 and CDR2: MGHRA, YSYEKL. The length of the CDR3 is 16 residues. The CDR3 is CASSQTPGQYQETQYF. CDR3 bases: TGCGCCAGCAGCCAAACCCCGGGACAGTACCAAGAGACCCAGTACTTC.

The CDR3 DNA reads TGCGCCAGCAGCCGGCTAGCGGGAGAAGGCGAGCAGTACTTC. Protein product: CASSRLAGEGEQYF. J is TRBJ2-7 and V is TRBV5-1; the match to TRBD2 covers 10 bases. V was pared by 4 bases and J by 6 bases, with 7 bases of the junction left unmatched. CDR1 SGHRS and CDR2 YFSETQ come from the germline V gene. The CDR3 runs 14 residues.

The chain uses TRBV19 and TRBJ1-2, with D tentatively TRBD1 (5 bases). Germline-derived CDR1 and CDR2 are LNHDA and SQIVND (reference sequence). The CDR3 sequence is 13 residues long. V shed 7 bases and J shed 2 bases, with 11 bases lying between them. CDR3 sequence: CASTFDSNYGYTF. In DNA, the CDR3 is TGTGCCAGTACCTTCGACAGCAACTATGGCTACACCTTC. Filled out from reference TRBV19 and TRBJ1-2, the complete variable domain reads DGGITQSPKYLFRKEGQNVTLSCEQNLNHDAMYWYRQDPGQGLRLIYYSQIVNDFQKGDIAEGYSVSREKKESFPLTVTSAQKNPTAFYLCASTFDSNYGYTFGSGTRLTVV.

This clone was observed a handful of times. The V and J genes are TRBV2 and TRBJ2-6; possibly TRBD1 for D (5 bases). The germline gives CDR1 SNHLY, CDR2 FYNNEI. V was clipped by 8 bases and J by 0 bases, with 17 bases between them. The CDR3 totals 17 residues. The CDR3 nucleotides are TGTGCCAGCTCTAAACAGGTTCCCTTCTCTGGGGCCAACGTCCTGACTTTC. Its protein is CASSKQVPFSGANVLTF.

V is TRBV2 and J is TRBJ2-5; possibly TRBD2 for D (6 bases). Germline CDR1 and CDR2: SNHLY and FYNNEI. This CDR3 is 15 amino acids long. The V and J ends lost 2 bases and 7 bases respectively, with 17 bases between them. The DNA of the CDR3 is TGTGCCAGCAGTGAAAGGGAGGCAGAAAGTGGGACCCAGTACTTC. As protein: CASSEREAESGTQYF.

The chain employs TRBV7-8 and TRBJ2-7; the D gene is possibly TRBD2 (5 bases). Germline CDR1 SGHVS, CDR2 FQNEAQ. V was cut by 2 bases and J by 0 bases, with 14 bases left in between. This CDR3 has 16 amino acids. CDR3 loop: CASSLRRDFLSYEQYF. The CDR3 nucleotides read TGTGCCAGCAGCTTACGACGGGATTTTCTCTCCTACGAGCAGTACTTC.

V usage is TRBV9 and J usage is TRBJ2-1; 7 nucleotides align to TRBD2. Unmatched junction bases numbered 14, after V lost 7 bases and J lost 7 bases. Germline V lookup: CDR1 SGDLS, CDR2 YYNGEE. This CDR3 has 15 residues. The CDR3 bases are TGTGCCAGCTCGGGCTCCGCGGGAGCACTGAATGAGCAGTTCTTC. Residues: CASSGSAGALNEQFF. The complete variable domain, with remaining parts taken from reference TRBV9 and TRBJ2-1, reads DSGVTQTPKHLITATGQRVTLRCSPRSGDLSVYWYQQSLDQGLQFLIQYYNGEERAKGNILERFSAQQFPDLHSELNLSSLELGDSALYFCASSGSAGALNEQFFGPGTRLTVL.

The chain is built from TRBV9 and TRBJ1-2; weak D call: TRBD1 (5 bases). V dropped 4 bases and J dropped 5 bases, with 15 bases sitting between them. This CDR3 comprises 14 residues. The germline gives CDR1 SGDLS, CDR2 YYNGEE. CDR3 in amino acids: CASSSGLPAYGYTF. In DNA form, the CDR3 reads TGTGCCAGCAGCTCGGGACTGCCAGCTTATGGCTACACCTTC.

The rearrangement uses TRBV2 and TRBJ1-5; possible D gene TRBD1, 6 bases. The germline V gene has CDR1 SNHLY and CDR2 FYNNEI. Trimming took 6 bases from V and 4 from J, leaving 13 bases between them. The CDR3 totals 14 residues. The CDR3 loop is CASRRGGGNQPQHF. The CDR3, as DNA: TGTGCCAGCAGGCGAGGGGGGGGGAATCAGCCCCAGCATTTT.

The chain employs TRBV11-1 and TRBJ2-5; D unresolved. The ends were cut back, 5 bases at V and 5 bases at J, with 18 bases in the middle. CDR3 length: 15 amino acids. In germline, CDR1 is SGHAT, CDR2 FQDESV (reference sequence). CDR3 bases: TGTGCCAGCAGCCCCGAAAGCGCGAGGCTGGAGACCCAGTACTTC. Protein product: CASSPESARLETQYF.

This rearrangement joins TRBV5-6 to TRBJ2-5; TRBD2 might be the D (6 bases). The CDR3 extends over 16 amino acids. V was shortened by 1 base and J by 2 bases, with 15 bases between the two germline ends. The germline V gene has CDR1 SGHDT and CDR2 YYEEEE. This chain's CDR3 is CASSLWGEAEQETQYF. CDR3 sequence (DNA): TGTGCCAGCAGCTTGTGGGGGGAGGCCGAACAAGAGACCCAGTACTTC.

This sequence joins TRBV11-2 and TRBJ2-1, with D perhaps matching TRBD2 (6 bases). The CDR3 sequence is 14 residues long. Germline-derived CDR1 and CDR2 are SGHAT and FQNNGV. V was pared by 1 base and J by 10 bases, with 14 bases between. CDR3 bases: TGTGCCAGCAGCTTAGGCGGGGTTGTAGGGGAGCAGTTCTTC. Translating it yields CASSLGGVVGEQFF.

The CDR3 sequence: CASSLLAGIVAGELFF. CDR3 coding DNA: TGTGCCAGCAGCTTATTAGCGGGAATTGTCGCCGGGGAGCTGTTTTTT. V usage is TRBV11-3 and J usage is TRBJ2-2, with 8 bases matching TRBD2. Germline CDR1 and CDR2: SGHNT and YENEEA. The CDR3 runs to 16 residues. The J segment lost 6 bases and the V segment lost 2 bases, leaving 8 bases of the junction unmatched.

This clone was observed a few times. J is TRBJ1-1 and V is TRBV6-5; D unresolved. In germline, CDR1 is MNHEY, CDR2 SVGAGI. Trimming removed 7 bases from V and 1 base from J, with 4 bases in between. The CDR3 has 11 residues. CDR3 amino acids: CASNKNTEAFF. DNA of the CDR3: TGTGCCAGCAACAAGAACACTGAAGCTTTCTTT.

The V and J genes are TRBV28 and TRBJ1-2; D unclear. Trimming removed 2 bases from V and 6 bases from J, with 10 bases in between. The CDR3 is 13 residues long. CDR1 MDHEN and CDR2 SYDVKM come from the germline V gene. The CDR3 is CASSLQLRNGYTF. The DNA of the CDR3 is TGTGCCAGCAGTTTACAACTGAGGAATGGCTACACCTTC.

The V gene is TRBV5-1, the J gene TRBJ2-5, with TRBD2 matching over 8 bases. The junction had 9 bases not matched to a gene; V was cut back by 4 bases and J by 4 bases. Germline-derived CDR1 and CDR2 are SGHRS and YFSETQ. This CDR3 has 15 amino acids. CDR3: CASSTPIGRVETQYF. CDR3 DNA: TGCGCCAGCAGCACCCCGATCGGGAGGGTAGAGACCCAGTACTTC.

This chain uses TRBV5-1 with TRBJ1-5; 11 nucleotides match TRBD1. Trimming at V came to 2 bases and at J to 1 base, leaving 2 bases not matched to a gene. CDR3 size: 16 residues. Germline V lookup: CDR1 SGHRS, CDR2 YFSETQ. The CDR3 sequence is CASSFGTGGSNQPQHF. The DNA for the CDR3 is TGCGCCAGCAGCTTCGGGACAGGGGGGAGCAATCAGCCCCAGCATTTT.

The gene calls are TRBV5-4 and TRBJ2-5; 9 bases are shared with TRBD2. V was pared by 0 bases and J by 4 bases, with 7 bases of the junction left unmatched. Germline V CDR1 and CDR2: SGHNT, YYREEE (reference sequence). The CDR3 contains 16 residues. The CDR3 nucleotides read TGTGCCAGCAGCTTGGCCCCGGGGACTAGCAGAGAGACCCAGTACTTC. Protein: CASSLAPGTSRETQYF.

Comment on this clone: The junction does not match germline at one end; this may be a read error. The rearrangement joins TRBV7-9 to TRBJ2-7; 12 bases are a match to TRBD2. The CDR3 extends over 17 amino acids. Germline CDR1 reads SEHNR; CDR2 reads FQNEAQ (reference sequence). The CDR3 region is CASTLIPGTSGLYEQYF. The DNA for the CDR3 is TGTGCCAGCACCTTAATTCCCGGGACTAGCGGGCTCTACGAGCAGTACTTC.

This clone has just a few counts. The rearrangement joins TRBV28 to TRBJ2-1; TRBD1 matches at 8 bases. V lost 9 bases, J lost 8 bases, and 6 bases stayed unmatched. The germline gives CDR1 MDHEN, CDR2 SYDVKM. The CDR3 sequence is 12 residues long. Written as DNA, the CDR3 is TGTGCCAGTAGGACAGGGTCAGATGAGCAGTTCTTC. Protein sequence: CASRTGSDEQFF.

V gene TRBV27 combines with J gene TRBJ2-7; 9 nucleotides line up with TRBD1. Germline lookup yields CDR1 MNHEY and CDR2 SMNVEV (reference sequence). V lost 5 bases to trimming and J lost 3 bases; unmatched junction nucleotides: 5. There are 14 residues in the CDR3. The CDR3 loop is CASSMGQGGYEQYF. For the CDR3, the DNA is TGTGCCAGCAGTATGGGACAGGGTGGCTACGAGCAGTACTTC.

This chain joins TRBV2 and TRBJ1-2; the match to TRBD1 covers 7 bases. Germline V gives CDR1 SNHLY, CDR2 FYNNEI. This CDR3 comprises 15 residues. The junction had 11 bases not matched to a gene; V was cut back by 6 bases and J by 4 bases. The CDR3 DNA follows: TGTGCCAGCAGGGCGTCAATCGGGACAGTCTATGGCTACACCTTC. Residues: CASRASIGTVYGYTF. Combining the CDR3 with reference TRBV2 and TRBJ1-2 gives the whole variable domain EPEVTQTPSHQVTQMGQEVILRCVPISNHLYFYWYRQILGQKVEFLVSFYNNEISEKSEIFDDQFSVERPDGSNFTLKIRSTKLEDSAMYFCASRASIGTVYGYTFGSGTRLTVV.